This TCR beta chain was recorded in a study of cytomegalovirus exposure and HLA in healthy donors. Study-level points and caveats: Of the V segments, some could not be distinguished, including TRBV6-2 and TRBV6-3, and were excluded. Most TCR sequences were seen very rarely across donors, but some public TCRs occurred in many. Reports described diagnosis of cytomegalovirus status by the classifier as highly specific and sensitive. The investigators catalogued 150 to 200 TCR beta chains as cytomegalovirus-associated.

With 1 base removed from V and 12 bases from J, the gap between germline ends came to 16 bases. CDR1 and CDR2 from the germline V gene are SGHAT and FQDESV (reference sequence). The CDR3 totals 14 residues. This clone has a handful of counts. No antigen is known for it. It was with 60 Vbeta and 13 Jbeta primers that the PCR ran. The repertoire was sequenced with immunoSEQ multiplex PCR; TCRdb's copy has only in-frame clones and lacks some. Of roughly 110,000 clones in the sample, 70% to 80% are singletons; the top ten hold 12%. V gene TRBV11-1 combines with J gene TRBJ2-1, with D maybe TRBD1 (5 bases). The source is a woman between 35 and 50 years old in good health and CMV-seropositive. The sequencing input was PBMCs. The CDR3 protein is CASSLGALGRGQFF. The DNA for the CDR3 is TGTGCCAGCAGCTTAGGGGCCTTGGGAAGGGGGCAGTTCTTC.